The 21 T cell receptor beta chains below all came from one sample that was sequenced in a study of blood T cells in healthy people across ages (dated by TCRdb to the mid-2010s). Libraries were prepared through 5' RACE. Sequenced on an Illumina HiSeq 2500. A second roughly 6 to 11 cycle PCR used a sample-barcoded 5' primer and a J-beta primer mix. TCRdb redid the processing of the public reads, applying fastp at Q25 and MiXCR, and retained in-frame beta chains. Each CDR3 protein appears once, grouped with its most common genes and DNA. In this sample the table shows 600,000 to 650,000 distinct CDR3 sequences, approximately 50% of which occur a single time. The ten largest clones take up over 30% of the sample. Sequenced input: blood. The source is a man aged 60 to 75 in good health.

The genes are TRBV5-1 and TRBJ2-1, with 11 nucleotides matching TRBD2. V was clipped by 6 bases and J by 6 bases; unmatched bases: 20. Germline values: CDR1 SGHRS, CDR2 YFSETQ. CDR3 length: 19 residues. CDR3 protein: CASTRRAGTSGVQTNEQFF. CDR3 DNA sequence: TGCGCCAGCACCCGGCGAGCGGGGACTAGCGGAGTGCAGACCAATGAGCAGTTCTTC.

The V gene is TRBV27, the J gene TRBJ1-1, with TRBD1 matching over 11 bases. V was clipped by 5 bases and J by 1 base; unmatched bases: 6. The germline CDR1 and CDR2 sequences are MNHEY and SMNVEV (reference sequence). The CDR3 spans 16 residues. The CDR3 DNA sequence: TGTGCCAGCAGTCCCGGGACAGGGGGGGGGAACACTGAAGCTTTCTTT. Its protein product is CASSPGTGGGNTEAFF.

This clonotype was counted only a few times. This chain uses TRBV12-3 or TRBV12-4 with TRBJ2-3, with TRBD2 matching 9 bases. The CDR3 loop spans 15 amino acids. With 7 bases clipped from V and 4 bases from J, the junction kept 9 bases outside the gene matches. This CDR3 reads CASKWSGGMSDTQYF. The CDR3 bases are TGTGCCAGCAAATGGAGCGGGGGGATGTCAGATACGCAGTATTTT.

This clonotype was seen a handful of times. V usage is TRBV4-1 and J usage is TRBJ2-3; no clear D. Germline CDR1 reads MGHRA; CDR2 reads YSYEKL. V dropped 1 base and J dropped 2 bases, with 10 bases sitting between them. The length of the CDR3 is 15 residues. The CDR3 loop reads CASSQAAGYTDTQYF. CDR3 DNA: TGCGCCAGCAGCCAAGCGGCAGGATACACAGATACGCAGTATTTT.

This clonotype was counted only a few times. The CDR3 loop reads CAISTDKQETQYF. In nucleotides, the CDR3 is TGTGCCATCAGCACGGACAAGCAAGAGACCCAGTACTTC. V gene TRBV10-3 combines with J gene TRBJ2-5, with D perhaps TRBD1 (5 bases). CDR1 ENHRY and CDR2 SYGVKD come from the germline V gene. Trimming cost V 6 bases and J 2 bases, with 10 bases left between them. The CDR3 has 13 amino acids.

In its sample, this clonotype was seen once. J is TRBJ2-1 and V is TRBV20-1, with TRBD2 matching over 9 bases. Germline assignment: CDR1 DFQATT and CDR2 SNEGSKA (reference sequence). CDR3 length: 13 residues. The CDR3 DNA follows: TGCAGCGCCATAGCGGGGGTGGACAATGAGCAGTTCTTC. This gives the protein CSAIAGVDNEQFF.

The chain uses TRBV4-1 and TRBJ1-2; 8 nucleotides align to TRBD1. CDR3 length equals 15 residues. Per germline, CDR1 MGHRA and CDR2 YSYEKL. After removal of 1 base from V and 3 bases from J, the junction contained 4 bases not matched to a gene. CDR3 residues: CASSQAGGAHYGYTF. As DNA, the CDR3 is TGCGCCAGCAGCCAAGCAGGGGGCGCACACTATGGCTACACCTTC.

The chain carries TRBV5-1 and TRBJ2-4, with TRBD2 matching over 12 bases. There are 16 residues in the CDR3. CDR1 SGHRS and CDR2 YFSETQ come from the germline V gene. Losses at the gene ends were 3 bases for V and 13 bases for J; bases not matched to a gene: 14. The CDR3 nucleotides read TGCGCCAGCAGCTCGGCTAGCGGGGGGGCCGGGAATGAGCAGTACTTC. Its protein is CASSSASGGAGNEQYF. Combining the CDR3 with reference TRBV5-1 and TRBJ2-4 gives the whole variable domain KAGVTQTPRYLIKTRGQQVTLSCSPISGHRSVSWYQQTPGQGLQFLFEYFSETQRNKGNFPGRFSGRQFSNSRSEMNVSTLELGDSALYLCASSSASGGAGNEQYFGAGTRLSVL.

V and J are TRBV5-1 and TRBJ1-1, with no clear D. The CDR3 sequence is 14 residues long. The V end was cut by 3 bases, the J end by 3 bases, with 12 bases between. CDR1 and CDR2 (germline): SGHRS, YFSETQ. This chain's CDR3 is CASSSLGSDTEAFF. CDR3 sequence (DNA): TGCGCCAGCAGCTCTCTCGGTAGCGACACTGAAGCTTTCTTT.

The chain has TRBV25-1 and TRBJ1-5, with D possibly matching TRBD1 (5 bases). Trimming took 6 bases from V and 6 from J, leaving 12 bases between them. The germline V gene encodes CDR1 MGHDK and CDR2 SYGVNS. This CDR3 has 13 residues. The CDR3 protein is CASSGAQGQPQHF. CDR3 nucleotides: TGTGCCAGCAGCGGGGCCCAGGGTCAGCCCCAGCATTTT. Based on the CDR3 plus reference TRBV25-1 and TRBJ1-5, the full variable domain is EADIYQTPRYLVIGTGKKITLECSQTMGHDKMYWYQQDPGMELHLIHYSYGVNSTEKGDLSSESTVSRIRTEHFPLTLESARPSHTSQYLCASSGAQGQPQHFGDGTRLSIL.

The gene calls are TRBV3-1 and TRBJ1-2, with D possibly being TRBD1 (5 bases). The V end lost 3 bases, the J end lost 6 bases, and 17 bases lay between the germline ends. The germline V gene encodes CDR1 LGHDT and CDR2 YNNKEL (reference sequence). The CDR3 loop spans 15 amino acids. The CDR3 DNA reads as TGTGCCAGCAGCCAGCCCCGGCAGGGTTCTAATGGCTACACCTTC. As protein: CASSQPRQGSNGYTF.

This rearrangement joins TRBV5-1 to TRBJ2-6; possible D gene TRBD1, 6 bases. This CDR3 spans 16 amino acids. Germline V gene data show CDR1 as SGHRS and CDR2 as YFSETQ. V was shortened by 8 bases and J by 1 base, with 16 bases between the two germline ends. CDR3 sequence (DNA): TGCGCCAGTACAGGGTTACCTTATTCTGGGGCCAACGTCCTGACTTTC. It yields the protein CASTGLPYSGANVLTF.

The chain has TRBV20-1 and TRBJ1-4; D not resolved. The V and J ends lost 2 bases and 7 bases respectively, with 14 bases between them. Germline V gene data show CDR1 as DFQATT and CDR2 as SNEGSKA (reference sequence). This CDR3 contains 14 residues. The CDR3 reads CSARYPGWGEKLFF. Written as DNA, the CDR3 is TGCAGTGCTAGATACCCAGGATGGGGTGAAAAACTGTTTTTT.

This chain uses TRBV28 with TRBJ1-4; TRBD1 matches 9 bases. Trimming took 6 bases from V and 7 from J; bases not matched to a gene: 9. Germline lookup yields CDR1 MDHEN and CDR2 SYDVKM. The CDR3 runs to 15 residues. CDR3 coding DNA: TGTGCCAGCAGCTCGCCGGGACAGGGTGTTGAAAAACTGTTTTTT. As protein: CASSSPGQGVEKLFF.

The chain combines TRBV29-1 with TRBJ2-1, with 10 positions matching TRBD1. Germline V gene data show CDR1 as SQVTM and CDR2 as ANQGSEA. This CDR3 is 12 amino acids long. The ends lost 7 bases at V and 12 bases at J; junction bases unmatched: 9. The CDR3 here is CSGRQGARGQFF. The CDR3 bases are TGCAGCGGAAGACAGGGGGCCCGCGGGCAGTTCTTC.

This clonotype was found a few times. The chain has TRBV5-1 and TRBJ2-5, with 7 nucleotides matching TRBD1. This CDR3 contains 15 residues. Losses at the gene ends were 4 bases for V and 4 bases for J; bases not matched to a gene: 10. Germline CDR1 reads SGHRS; CDR2 reads YFSETQ. CDR3 in amino acids: CASSPDRPSGETQYF. Here the CDR3 DNA reads TGCGCCAGCAGCCCGGACAGGCCCTCCGGAGAGACCCAGTACTTC. Together with reference TRBV5-1 and TRBJ2-5, the CDR3 gives the full variable domain: KAGVTQTPRYLIKTRGQQVTLSCSPISGHRSVSWYQQTPGQGLQFLFEYFSETQRNKGNFPGRFSGRQFSNSRSEMNVSTLELGDSALYLCASSPDRPSGETQYFGPGTRLLVL.

The chain carries TRBV7-9 and TRBJ1-5; D is unresolved. This CDR3 is built from 12 residues. V lost 1 base, J lost 7 bases, and 5 bases lay in between. Germline values: CDR1 SEHNR, CDR2 FQNEAQ (reference sequence). CDR3 loop: CASSLEEQPQHF. DNA for the CDR3: TGTGCCAGCAGCTTAGAGGAACAGCCCCAGCATTTT.

This rearrangement joins TRBV2 to TRBJ2-5, with 8 bases identical to TRBD2. The CDR3 runs 15 residues. With V trimmed by 7 bases and J by 4 bases, 11 bases remained unmatched. Germline-derived CDR1 and CDR2 are SNHLY and FYNNEI. The CDR3, as DNA: TGTGCCAGCAAAGCCTTAGGGCTAGCGGGAGAGACCCAGTACTTC. It encodes CASKALGLAGETQYF.

The CDR3 sequence is CASSYKRGPTTEQYF. CDR3 nucleotide sequence: TGTGCCAGCAGTTACAAGCGGGGCCCAACCACCGAGCAGTACTTC. The chain uses TRBV6-2 or TRBV6-3 and TRBJ2-7; TRBD2 matches at 7 bases. This CDR3 region has 15 residues. With V trimmed by 2 bases and J by 6 bases, 10 bases remained unmatched. Germline V gene data show CDR1 as MNHEY and CDR2 as SVGEGT.

The chain's CDR3 is CASSLTPNYGYTF. CDR3 DNA sequence: TGTGCCAGCAGCCTCACACCTAACTATGGCTACACCTTC. The chain is built from TRBV7-9 and TRBJ1-2; D gene unclear. The germline V gene encodes CDR1 SEHNR and CDR2 FQNEAQ (reference sequence). The CDR3 contains 13 residues. V was shortened by 5 bases and J by 0 bases, with 7 bases between the two germline ends.

V is TRBV29-1 and J is TRBJ1-5; 10 nucleotides match TRBD1. The J segment lost 6 bases and the V segment lost 7 bases, leaving 15 bases of the junction unmatched. Germline loops: CDR1 SQVTM, CDR2 ANQGSEA. The CDR3 runs to 16 residues. The CDR3 nucleotides read TGCAGCGGGGTCAGCCTCGGGACAGGGGATCGTCAGCCCCAGCATTTT. Its protein product is CSGVSLGTGDRQPQHF.